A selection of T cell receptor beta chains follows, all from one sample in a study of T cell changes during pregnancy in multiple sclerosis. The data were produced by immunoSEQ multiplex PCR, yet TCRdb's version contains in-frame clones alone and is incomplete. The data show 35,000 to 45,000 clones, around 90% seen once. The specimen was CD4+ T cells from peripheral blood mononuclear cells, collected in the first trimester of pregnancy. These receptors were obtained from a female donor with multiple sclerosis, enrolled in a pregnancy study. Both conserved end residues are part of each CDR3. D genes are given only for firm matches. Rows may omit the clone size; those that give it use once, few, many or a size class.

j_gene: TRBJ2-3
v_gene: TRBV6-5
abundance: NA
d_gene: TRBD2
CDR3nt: TGTGCCAGCAGTTCTAGCGGGAGCACAGATACGCAGTATTTT
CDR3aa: CASSSSGSTDTQYF

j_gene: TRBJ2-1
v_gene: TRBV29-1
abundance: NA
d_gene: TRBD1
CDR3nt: TGCAGCGTCGAATGGGACAGTTTAGGTGGTGAGCAGTTCTTC
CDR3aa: CSVEWDSLGGEQFF

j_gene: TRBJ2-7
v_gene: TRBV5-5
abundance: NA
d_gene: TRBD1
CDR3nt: TGTGCCAGCAGCTTGGAGGGACAGGGCTACGAGCAGTACTTC
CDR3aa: CASSLEGQGYEQYF

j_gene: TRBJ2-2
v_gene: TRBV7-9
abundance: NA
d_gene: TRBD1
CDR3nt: TGTGCCAGCAGCCGAGGGACAGGGGAGTCCGGGGAGCTGTTTTTT
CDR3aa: CASSRGTGESGELFF

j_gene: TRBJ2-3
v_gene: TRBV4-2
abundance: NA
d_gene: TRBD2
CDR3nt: TGTGCCAGCAGCCAAAGAGCGGGAGGGGGCACAGATACGCAGTATTTT
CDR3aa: CASSQRAGGGTDTQYF

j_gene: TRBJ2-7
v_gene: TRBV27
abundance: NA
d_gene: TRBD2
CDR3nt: TGTGCCAGCAGTTTCCGGGAGGCGGCGTACGAGCAGTACTTC
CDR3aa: CASSFREAAYEQYF

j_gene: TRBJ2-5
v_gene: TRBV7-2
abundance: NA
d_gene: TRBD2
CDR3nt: TGTGCCAGCAGCTTTAGCGGGAGCGGGATGGCAACCCAGTACTTC
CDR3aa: CASSFSGSGMATQYF

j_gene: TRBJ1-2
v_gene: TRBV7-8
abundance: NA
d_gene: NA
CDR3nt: TGTGCCAGCAGCTTACGGGGGTCCTATGGCTACACCTTC
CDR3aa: CASSLRGSYGYTF

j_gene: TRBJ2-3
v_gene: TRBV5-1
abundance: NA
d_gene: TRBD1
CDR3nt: TGCGCCAGCAGACGAGGACAGGGGTCAGATACGCAGTATTTT
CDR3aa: CASRRGQGSDTQYF

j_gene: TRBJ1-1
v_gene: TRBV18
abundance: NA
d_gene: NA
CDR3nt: TGTGCCAGCTCAACTTACAGTGGCACTGAAGCTTTCTTT
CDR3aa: CASSTYSGTEAFF

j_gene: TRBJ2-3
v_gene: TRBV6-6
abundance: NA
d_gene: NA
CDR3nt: TGTGCCAGCAGTTACGGCCAGGCCACAGATACGCAGTATTTT
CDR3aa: CASSYGQATDTQYF

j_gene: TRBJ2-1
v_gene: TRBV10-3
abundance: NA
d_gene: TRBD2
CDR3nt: TGTGCCATCAGGCCCGGGACTAGCGGTTACAATGAGCAGTTCTTC
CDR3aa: CAIRPGTSGYNEQFF

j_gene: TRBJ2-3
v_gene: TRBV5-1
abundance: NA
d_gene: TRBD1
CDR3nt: TGCGCCAGCAGCCTAGACAGGGGGCGGGCGGATACGCAGTATTTT
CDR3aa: CASSLDRGRADTQYF

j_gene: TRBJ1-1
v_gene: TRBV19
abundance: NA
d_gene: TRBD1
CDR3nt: TGTGCCAGTAAGGGACAGGGGGTCGCCGCTGAAGCTTTCTTT
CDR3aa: CASKGQGVAAEAFF

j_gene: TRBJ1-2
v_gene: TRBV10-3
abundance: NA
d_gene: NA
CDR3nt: TGTGCCATCAGTGAGTCGGCCCTCCCGGGGGGTAACTATGGCTACACCTTC
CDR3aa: CAISESALPGGNYGYTF

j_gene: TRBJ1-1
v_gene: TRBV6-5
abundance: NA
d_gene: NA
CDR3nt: TGTGCCAGCAGTTATGGGGGGTATGGCACTGAAGCTTTCTTT
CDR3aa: CASSYGGYGTEAFF

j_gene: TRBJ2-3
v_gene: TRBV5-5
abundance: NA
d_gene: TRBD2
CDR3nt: TGTGCCAGCAGCTTGATTGTAACTAGCGGGAGCGTCCTGGGTACGCAGTATTTT
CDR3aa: CASSLIVTSGSVLGTQYF

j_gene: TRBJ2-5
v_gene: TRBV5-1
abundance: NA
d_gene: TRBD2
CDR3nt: TGCGCCAGCAGCAGGGGGACTAGCGCCCGCGAGACCCAGTACTTC
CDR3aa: CASSRGTSARETQYF

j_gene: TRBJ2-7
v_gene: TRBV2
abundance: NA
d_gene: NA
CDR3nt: TGTGCCAGCAGTATGAACAGGGTAGCCGAGCAGTACTTC
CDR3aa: CASSMNRVAEQYF

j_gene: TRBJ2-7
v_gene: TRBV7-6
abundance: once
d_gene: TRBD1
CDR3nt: TGTGCCAGCAGCTTAGCGGGCCAGGGGGCTGAGCAGTACTTC
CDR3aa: CASSLAGQGAEQYF

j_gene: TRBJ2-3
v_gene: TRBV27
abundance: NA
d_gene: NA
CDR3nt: TGTGCCAGCAGTTTATCCGGGGTCATAATCACAGATACGCAGTATTTT
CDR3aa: CASSLSGVIITDTQYF

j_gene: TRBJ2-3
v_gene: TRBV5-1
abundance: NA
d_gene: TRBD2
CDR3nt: TGCGCCAGCAGCTTGGGACTAGCGGGCTACACAGATACGCAGTATTTT
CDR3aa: CASSLGLAGYTDTQYF

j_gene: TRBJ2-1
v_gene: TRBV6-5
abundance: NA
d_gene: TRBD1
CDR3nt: TGTGCCAGCCAAGGGGGCAGGTACAATGAGCAGTTCTTC
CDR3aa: CASQGGRYNEQFF

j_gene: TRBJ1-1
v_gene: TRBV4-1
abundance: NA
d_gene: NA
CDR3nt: TGCGCCAGCAGCCCGGAACAGGACAGGAACACTGAAGCTTTCTTT
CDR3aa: CASSPEQDRNTEAFF

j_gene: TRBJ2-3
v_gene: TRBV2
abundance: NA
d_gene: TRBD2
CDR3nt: TGTGCCAGCAGTGAAGGTTGGGGGAGGGCCAAAGATACGCAGTATTTT
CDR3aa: CASSEGWGRAKDTQYF

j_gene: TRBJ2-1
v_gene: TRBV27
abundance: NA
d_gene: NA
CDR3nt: TGTGCCAGCAGACGCCCCCTTGGTAGCTCCTACAATGAGCAGTTCTTC
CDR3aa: CASRRPLGSSYNEQFF

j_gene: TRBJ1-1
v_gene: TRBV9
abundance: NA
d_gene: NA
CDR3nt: TGTGCCAGCAGCGTAGTAGGGAGCGCTGAAGCTTTCTTT
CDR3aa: CASSVVGSAEAFF

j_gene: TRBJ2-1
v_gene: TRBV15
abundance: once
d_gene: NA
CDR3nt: TGTGCCACCAGCAGAGATAGCGCCTACGGGAATGAGCAGTTCTTC
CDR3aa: CATSRDSAYGNEQFF

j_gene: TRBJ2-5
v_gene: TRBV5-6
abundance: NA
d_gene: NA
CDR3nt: TGTGCCAGCAGCTTCCTGCGGGGAGAGACCCAGTACTTC
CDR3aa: CASSFLRGETQYF

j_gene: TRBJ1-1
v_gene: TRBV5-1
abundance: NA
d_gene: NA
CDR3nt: TGCGCCAGCAGCTCGGGAGGGACAACAGGGAATGAAGCTTTCTTT
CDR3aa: CASSSGGTTGNEAFF

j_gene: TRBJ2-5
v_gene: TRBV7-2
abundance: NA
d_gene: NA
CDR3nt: TGTGCCAGCAGCTTAACGAGGACCCAGTACTTC
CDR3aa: CASSLTRTQYF

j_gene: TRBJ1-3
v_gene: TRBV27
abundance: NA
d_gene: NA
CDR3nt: TGTGCCAGCAGTTTTACAGCTAACGGAAACACCATATATTTT
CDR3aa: CASSFTANGNTIYF

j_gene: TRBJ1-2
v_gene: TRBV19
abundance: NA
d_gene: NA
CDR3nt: TGTGCCAGTAGTATTGAGGGAGTCCGCTATGGCTACACCTTC
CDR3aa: CASSIEGVRYGYTF

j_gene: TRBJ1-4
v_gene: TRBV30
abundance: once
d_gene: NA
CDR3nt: TGTGCCTGGAGTTGGCAGTTTGGCGAAAAACTGTTTTTT
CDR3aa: CAWSWQFGEKLFF

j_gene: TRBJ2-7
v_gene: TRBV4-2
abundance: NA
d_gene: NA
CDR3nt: TGTGCCAGCACCGACCCGGGAGCCTACGAGCAGTACTTC
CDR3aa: CASTDPGAYEQYF